This T cell receptor (beta chain) was captured by sequencing in a study of control samples from healthy donors and cancer patients. Using immunoSEQ multiplex PCR, the repertoire was profiled, and TCRdb retains in-frame clones only, with some absent. Here the sample spans 70,000 or so clones, 84% being singletons. There are 12 residues in the CDR3. Trimming took off 4 bases at V and 6 bases at J, with 9 bases between the two ends. Germline assignment: CDR1 SGDLS and CDR2 YYNGEE. This chain joins TRBV9 and TRBJ2-3; no definite D call. The TCR sequence derives from a man between 50 and 59 years old in good health. The source material was blood. The CDR3 loop reads CASSPIGDTQYF. Here the CDR3 DNA reads TGTGCCAGCAGCCCGATCGGGGATACGCAGTATTTT. Full variable domain (outside the CDR3, taken from reference TRBV9 and TRBJ2-3): DSGVTQTPKHLITATGQRVTLRCSPRSGDLSVYWYQQSLDQGLQFLIQYYNGEERAKGNILERFSAQQFPDLHSELNLSSLELGDSALYFCASSPIGDTQYFGPGTRLTVL.